The sequence of this T cell receptor (beta chain) was determined in a study of T cell responses to AZD1222 COVID-19 vaccine listed by TCRdb under 2021. Some background on the complete study: TCR sequencing was performed for fewer than 250 trial participants, of whom around 210 were given two doses of AZD1222 and around 26 were given two doses of MenACWY control vaccine. Trial participants were enrolled into age subgroups of 18-55, 56-69 and 70-plus years, which contained roughly 150, 30 and 60 TCR-sequenced participants, respectively. General findings and caveats noted by the study authors: Conclusions about previously exposed vaccinees were limited because only six AZD1222 recipients were SARS-CoV-2 seropositive at baseline. After two AZD1222 doses, both the breadth and the depth of spike-specific TCRs were significantly higher than at day 0 and than in MenACWY recipients. Reportedly, close to half of the unique spike-specific TCRs recognized epitopes lying outside the regions that are mutated in the B.1.351 and B.1.1.7 variants. Vaccine-associated CD4 TCRs spanned the whole spike protein, with dominant responses in regions 160-218 and 743-854. Because no day 14 peak-response samples were available, the repertoires could be characterized only after the peak T cell response. In the small 56-69-year group, the increase in depth fell short of significance, most likely because of low power. Participants were mostly white British, with more females than males. The authors suggested clonal diversity may have been underestimated.

The trim is 0 bases for V and 1 base for J, with a gap of 11 bases between the germline ends. Via the germline V gene (reference sequence), CDR1 is LGHDT and CDR2 YNNKEL. The CDR3 numbers 16 residues from cysteine through phenylalanine. The kept DNA is CDR3 alone, 48 bases in frame from the first base. The CDR3 regions of human TCRbeta chains were analyzed by immunosequencing. The authors' analysis ran thus. Repertoire TCRs were matched against a reference library of SARS-CoV-2-specific TCRs generated with the MIRA antigen-specificity platform. Breadth was defined as the fraction of unique TCRs that were SARS-CoV-2-associated. Depth was defined as the fraction of total T cells that were SARS-CoV-2-associated. Using the MIRA data, each spike-specific TCR was mapped to the spike region that the TCR reacts to and placed in a CD4 or CD8 class. Log10-transformed breadth and depth values were compared by one-way ANOVA with Sidak's multiple comparisons tests. Held by TCRdb, this immuneACCESS table contains in-frame sequences only and omits some clones. Under half of the omission traces to an unresolved V gene where checked; the cause of the rest is unknown. The DNA was the basis for D and trimming; V, J and clone size are from that table. Present in this sample are about 54,000 clones, about 88% of which were seen just once. Of the sample, about 7% falls within the top ten clones.

Taken with the paper, the label for time point translates to: about 28 days (+/-7) after the second vaccine dose. Because spike-specific TCR depth and breadth did not differ between the two schedules, AZD1222 recipients who got a second dose at roughly 4 weeks were pooled with those who got a second dose at roughly 12 weeks. Vaccinee samples came from UK trials COV001 and COV002, including a single-blind randomized controlled phase 2/3 trial of AZD1222 (ChAdOx1 nCoV-19) in healthy adults. For TCRbeta chain sequencing, PBMC samples were collected from trial participants at day 0 and at day 28 after the second dose. The count of this clone is one. It has no known antigen specificity. Within one base of it there is no much larger clone, and no base qualities were kept.

The clonotype comes from an adult who received the AZD1222 COVID-19 vaccine. The chain is encoded by TRBV3-1 (or the pseudogene TRBV3-2) joined to TRBJ2-3; no D gene is confidently identified. Specimen: peripheral blood, collected 28 days after the second AZD1222 dose. The nucleotides are TGTGCCAGCAGCCAAGATCCCGGGCGCCGCACAGATACGCAGTATTTT. This encodes CASSQDPGRRTDTQYF.